This TCR beta chain was sequenced during a study of T cell responses to AZD1222 COVID-19 vaccine (dated by TCRdb to the early 2020s). Background for the entire study: TCR sequencing covered over 230 trial participants: 200 to 220 given two doses of AZD1222 and approximately 25 given two doses of MenACWY control vaccine. Trial participants were enrolled by age into subgroups of 18-55, 56-69 and 70-plus years, and 148, 28 and 57 TCR-sequenced participants, respectively, were included in these subgroups. Broad study findings and their caveats: Spike-specific TCR breadth and depth rose significantly after two AZD1222 doses compared with day 0 and with MenACWY recipients. Vaccine-associated CD4 TCRs spanned the whole spike protein, with dominant responses in regions 160-218 and 743-854. Reportedly, close to half of the unique spike-specific TCRs recognized epitopes lying outside the regions that are mutated in the B.1.351 and B.1.1.7 variants. The 56-69-year group was small, and its depth increase did not reach significance, likely because of low power. Participants were mostly white British and included more females than males, and it was suggested by the authors that clonal diversity may have been underestimated. Conclusions about previously exposed vaccinees are limited, since just 6 or 7 AZD1222 recipients were seropositive for SARS-CoV-2 at baseline. No day 14 peak-response samples were available, so repertoires were characterized only after the peak T cell response.

About this clone itself: Its antigen remains unidentified. Base qualities are not provided; no much larger clone lies one nucleotide away.

In light of the paper, this sample's time point label describes: about 28 days (+/-7) after the second vaccine dose. AZD1222 recipients whose second dose came at about 4 weeks and those whose second dose came at about 12 weeks were combined into one group, since spike-specific TCR depth and breadth did not differ between the two schedules. Samples from vaccinated people were obtained from the UK trials COV001 and COV002, which included a single-blind randomized controlled phase 2/3 trial of AZD1222 (ChAdOx1 nCoV-19) in healthy adults. For TCRbeta chain sequencing, PBMC samples were collected from trial participants at day 0 and at day 28 after the second dose. The germline V gene yields SGHTS for CDR1 and YDEGEE for CDR2. A distance of 11 bases separates the germline ends of V and J, which lose 5 bases and 2 bases respectively. There are 13 amino acids in the CDR3, from cysteine to valine inclusive. Of all the DNA, just the CDR3 is kept, 39 bases in frame from base 1.

The CDR3 regions of human TCRbeta chains were analyzed by immunosequencing. From the authors' description of their analysis: TCRs in the repertoires were matched against a reference library of SARS-CoV-2-specific TCRs that had been generated with the MIRA antigen-specificity platform. Breadth was defined as the fraction of unique TCRs that were SARS-CoV-2-associated. Depth was defined as the fraction of total T cells that were SARS-CoV-2-associated. Using the MIRA data, every spike-specific TCR was mapped to the spike region that the TCR reacted to and assigned to either a CD4 or a CD8 class. Log10-transformed breadth and depth values were compared by one-way ANOVA with Sidak's multiple comparisons tests. Here the immuneACCESS table is served through TCRdb, limited to in-frame sequences with V and J called. Missing clones are a known gap in these copies; in checked studies unresolved V genes cover under half, and the rest lacks a known reason. For V, J and clone size, that table is used; D and trimming come from the DNA. In all, the sample holds tens of thousands of clones, and 70% to 90% of those were seen once. Jointly, the top ten make up about 12% of the sample.

Here the sequenced sample was peripheral blood, taken 28 days after the second AZD1222 dose. The chain is encoded by TRBV5-8 joined to TRBJ2-7, with no confidently assigned D gene. This receptor was taken from an adult who received the AZD1222 COVID-19 vaccine. CDR3 protein: CASRRLFAYEQYV. In nucleotides, the sequence is TGTGCCAGCAGACGTCTCTTTGCCTACGAGCAGTACGTC.